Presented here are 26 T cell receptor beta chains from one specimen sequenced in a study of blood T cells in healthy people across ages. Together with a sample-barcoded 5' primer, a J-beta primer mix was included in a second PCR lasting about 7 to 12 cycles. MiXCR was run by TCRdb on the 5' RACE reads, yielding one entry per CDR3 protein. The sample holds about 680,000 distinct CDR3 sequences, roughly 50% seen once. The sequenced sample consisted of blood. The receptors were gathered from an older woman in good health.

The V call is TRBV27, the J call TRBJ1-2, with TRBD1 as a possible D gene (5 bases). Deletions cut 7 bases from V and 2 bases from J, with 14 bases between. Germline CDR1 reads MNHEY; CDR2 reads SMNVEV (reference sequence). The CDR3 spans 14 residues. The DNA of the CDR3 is TGTGCCAGCAAGGCAGGGAACTTCAACTATGGCTACACCTTC. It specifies CASKAGNFNYGYTF.

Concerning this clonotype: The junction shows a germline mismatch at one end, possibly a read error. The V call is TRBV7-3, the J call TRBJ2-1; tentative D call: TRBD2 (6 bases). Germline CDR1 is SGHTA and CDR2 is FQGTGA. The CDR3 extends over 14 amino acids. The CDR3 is CASSRGSSYKEQFF. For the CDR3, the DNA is TGTGCCAGCAGCCGGGGGAGCTCCTACAAGGAGCAGTTCTTC. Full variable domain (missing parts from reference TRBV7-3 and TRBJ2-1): GAGVSQTPSNKVTEKGKYVELRCDPISGHTALYWYRQSLGQGPEFLIYFQGTGAADDSGLPNDRFFAVRPEGSVSTLKIQRTERGDSAVYLCASSRGSSYKEQFFGPGTRLTVL.

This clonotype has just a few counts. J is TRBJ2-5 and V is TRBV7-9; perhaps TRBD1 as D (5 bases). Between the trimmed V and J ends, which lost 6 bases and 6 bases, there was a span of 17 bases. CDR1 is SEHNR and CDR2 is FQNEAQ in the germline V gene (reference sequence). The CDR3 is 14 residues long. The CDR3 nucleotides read TGTGCCAGCAGTACTCTAGGGGTCCCTCAGACCCAGTACTTC. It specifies CASSTLGVPQTQYF.

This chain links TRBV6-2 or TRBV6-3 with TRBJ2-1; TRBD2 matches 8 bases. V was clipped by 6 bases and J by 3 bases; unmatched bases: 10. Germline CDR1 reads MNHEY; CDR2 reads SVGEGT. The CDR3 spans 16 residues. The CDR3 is CASRGHTGGIYNEQFF. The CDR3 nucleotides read TGTGCCAGCAGGGGTCATACGGGAGGGATCTACAATGAGCAGTTCTTC.

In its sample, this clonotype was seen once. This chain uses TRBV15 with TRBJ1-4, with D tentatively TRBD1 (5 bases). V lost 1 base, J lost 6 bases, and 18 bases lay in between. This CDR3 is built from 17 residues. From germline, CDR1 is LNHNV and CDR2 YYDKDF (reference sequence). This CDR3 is CATSRVLGGGRDEKLFF. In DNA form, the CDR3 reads TGTGCCACCAGCAGAGTATTGGGGGGTGGCAGGGATGAAAAACTGTTTTTT.

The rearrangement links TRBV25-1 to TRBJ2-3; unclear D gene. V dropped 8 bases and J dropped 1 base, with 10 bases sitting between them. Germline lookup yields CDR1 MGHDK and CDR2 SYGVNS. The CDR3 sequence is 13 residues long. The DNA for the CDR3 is TGTGCCAGCCAGCGAGTTGGCACAGATACGCAGTATTTT. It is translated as CASQRVGTDTQYF.

The CDR3 coding sequence is TGTGCCAGCAGCTTTCGCATCAGGGCTAGCACAGATACGCAGTATTTT. It encodes CASSFRIRASTDTQYF. The V and J genes are TRBV12-3 or TRBV12-4 and TRBJ2-3; D might be TRBD1 (5 bases). The CDR3 is 16 amino acids. Between the trimmed V and J ends, which lost 6 bases and 0 bases, there was a span of 16 bases.

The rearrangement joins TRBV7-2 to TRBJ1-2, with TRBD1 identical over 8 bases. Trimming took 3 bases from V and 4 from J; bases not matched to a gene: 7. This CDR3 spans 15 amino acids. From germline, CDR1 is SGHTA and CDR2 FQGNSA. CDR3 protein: CASSFLGQGTYGYTF. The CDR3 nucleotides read TGTGCCAGCAGCTTCCTCGGACAGGGAACCTATGGCTACACCTTC. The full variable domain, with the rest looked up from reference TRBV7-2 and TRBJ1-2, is GAGVSQSPSNKVTEKGKDVELRCDPISGHTALYWYRQSLGQGLEFLIYFQGNSAPDKSGLPSDRFSAERTGGSVSTLTIQRTQQEDSAVYLCASSFLGQGTYGYTFGSGTRLTVV.

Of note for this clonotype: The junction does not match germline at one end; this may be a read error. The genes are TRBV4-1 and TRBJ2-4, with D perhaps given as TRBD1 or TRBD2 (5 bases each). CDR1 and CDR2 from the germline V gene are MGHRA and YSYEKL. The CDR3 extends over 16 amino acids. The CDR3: CAGSQGAPRGKNIQYF. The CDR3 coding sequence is TGCGCCGGCAGCCAAGGGGCCCCTCGGGGCAAAAACATTCAGTACTTC.

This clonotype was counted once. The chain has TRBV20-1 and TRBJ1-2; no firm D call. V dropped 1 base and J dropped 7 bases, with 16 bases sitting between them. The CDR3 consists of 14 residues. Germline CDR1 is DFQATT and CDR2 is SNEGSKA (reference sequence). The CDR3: CSARAQVQVGGYTF. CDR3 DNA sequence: TGCAGTGCTAGAGCCCAGGTCCAAGTAGGTGGCTACACCTTC.

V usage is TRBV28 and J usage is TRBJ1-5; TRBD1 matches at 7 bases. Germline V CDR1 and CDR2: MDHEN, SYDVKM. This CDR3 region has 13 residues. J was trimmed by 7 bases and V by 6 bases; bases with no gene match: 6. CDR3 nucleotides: TGTGCCAGCAGGAACAGGGGTGGACAGCCCCAGCATTTT. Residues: CASRNRGGQPQHF.

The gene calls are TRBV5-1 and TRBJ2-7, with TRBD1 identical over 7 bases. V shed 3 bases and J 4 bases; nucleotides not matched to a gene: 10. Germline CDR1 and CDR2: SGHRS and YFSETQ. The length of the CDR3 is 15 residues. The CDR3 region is CASSYSGTANYEQYF. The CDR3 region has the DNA TGCGCCAGCAGCTACTCCGGGACAGCTAATTACGAGCAGTACTTC.

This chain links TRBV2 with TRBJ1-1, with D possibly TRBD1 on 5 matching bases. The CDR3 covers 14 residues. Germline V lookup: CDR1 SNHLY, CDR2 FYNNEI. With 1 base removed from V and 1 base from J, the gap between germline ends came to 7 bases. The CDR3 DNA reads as TGTGCCAGCAGTGAAGGGGGGGGGAACACTGAAGCTTTCTTT. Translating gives CASSEGGGNTEAFF.

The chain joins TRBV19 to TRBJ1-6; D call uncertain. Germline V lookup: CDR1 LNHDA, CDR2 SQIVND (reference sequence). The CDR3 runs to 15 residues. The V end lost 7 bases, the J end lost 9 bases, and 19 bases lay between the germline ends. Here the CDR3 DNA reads TGTGCCAGTAAGCTAGGCAGTCTCGACGTTTCACCCCTCCACTTT. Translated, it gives CASKLGSLDVSPLHF.

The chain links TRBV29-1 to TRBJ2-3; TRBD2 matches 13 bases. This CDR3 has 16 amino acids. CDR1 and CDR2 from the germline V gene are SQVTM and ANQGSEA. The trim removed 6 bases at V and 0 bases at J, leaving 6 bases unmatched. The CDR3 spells CSVLRTSGSSTDTQYF. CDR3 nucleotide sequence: TGCAGCGTCTTGAGGACTAGCGGGAGTAGCACAGATACGCAGTATTTT.

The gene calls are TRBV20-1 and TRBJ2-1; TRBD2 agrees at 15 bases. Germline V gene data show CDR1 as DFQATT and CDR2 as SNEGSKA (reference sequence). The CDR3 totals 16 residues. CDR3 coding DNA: TGCAGCCTGGGGACTAGCGGGAGGTCCTCCTACAATGAGCAGTTCTTC. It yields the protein CSLGTSGRSSYNEQFF.

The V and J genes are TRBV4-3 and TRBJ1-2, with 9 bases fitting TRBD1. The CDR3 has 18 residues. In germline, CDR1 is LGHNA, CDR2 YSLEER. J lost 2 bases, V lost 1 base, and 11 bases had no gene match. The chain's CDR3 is CASSQATGGAARNYGYTF. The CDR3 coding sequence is TGCGCCAGCAGCCAAGCTACAGGGGGCGCCGCTCGAAACTATGGCTACACCTTC.

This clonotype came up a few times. The CDR3 region has the DNA TGCAGTGCCCTAGTAGGGGACAGGTACAATGAGCAGTTCTTC. Its translation is CSALVGDRYNEQFF. The chain has TRBV20-1 and TRBJ2-1; 8 nucleotides line up with TRBD1. V lost 6 bases and J lost 4; bases outside the gene matches: 8. The CDR3 length is 14 residues. The V gene's germline CDR1 is DFQATT and CDR2 SNEGSKA (reference sequence).

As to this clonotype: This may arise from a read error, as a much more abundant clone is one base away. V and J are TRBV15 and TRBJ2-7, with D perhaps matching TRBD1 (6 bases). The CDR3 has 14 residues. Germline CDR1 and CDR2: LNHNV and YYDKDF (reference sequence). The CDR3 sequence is CVTSREGVSYEQYF. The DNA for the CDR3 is TGTGTCACCAGCAGAGAGGGGGTCAGTTACGAGCAGTACTTC.

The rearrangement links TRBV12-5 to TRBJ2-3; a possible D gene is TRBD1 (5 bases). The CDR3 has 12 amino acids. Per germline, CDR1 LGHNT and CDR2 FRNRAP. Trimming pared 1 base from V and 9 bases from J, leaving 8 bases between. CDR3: CASGLGQQTQYF. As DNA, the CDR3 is TGTGCTAGTGGTTTGGGACAGCAAACGCAGTATTTT.

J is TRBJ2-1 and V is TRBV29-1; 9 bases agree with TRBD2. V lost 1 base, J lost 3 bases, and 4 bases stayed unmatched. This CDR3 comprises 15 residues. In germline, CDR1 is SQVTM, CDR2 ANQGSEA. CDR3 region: CSVEGLAGIYNEQFF. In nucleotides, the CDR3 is TGCAGCGTTGAAGGGCTAGCGGGAATCTACAATGAGCAGTTCTTC.

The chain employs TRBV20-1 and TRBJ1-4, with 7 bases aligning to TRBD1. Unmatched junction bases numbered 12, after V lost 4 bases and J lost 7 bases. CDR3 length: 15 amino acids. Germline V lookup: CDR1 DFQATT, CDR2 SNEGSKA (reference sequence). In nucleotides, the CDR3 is TGCAGTGCTAATCAACTCCGGGACAGAGGTGAAAAACTGTTTTTT. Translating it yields CSANQLRDRGEKLFF.

The CDR3 loop reads CSASPLAGWTQYF. The CDR3 DNA reads TGCAGTGCTAGTCCCCTAGCGGGTTGGACGCAGTATTTT. This chain connects TRBV20-1 to TRBJ2-3; 8 bases fit TRBD2. Germline values: CDR1 DFQATT, CDR2 SNEGSKA (reference sequence). V gave up 3 bases and J gave up 9 bases; unmatched junction bases: 8. The CDR3 contains 13 residues.

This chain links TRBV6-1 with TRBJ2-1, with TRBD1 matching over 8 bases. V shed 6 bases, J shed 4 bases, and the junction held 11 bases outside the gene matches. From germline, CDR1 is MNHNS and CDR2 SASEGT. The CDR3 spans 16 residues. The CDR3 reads CASRLRIGTGYNEQFF. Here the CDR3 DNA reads TGTGCCAGCAGGCTAAGGATCGGGACAGGTTACAATGAGCAGTTCTTC.

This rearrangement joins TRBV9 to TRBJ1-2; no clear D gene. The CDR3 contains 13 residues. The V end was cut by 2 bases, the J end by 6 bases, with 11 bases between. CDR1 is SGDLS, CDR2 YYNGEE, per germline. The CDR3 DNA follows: TGTGCCAGCAGCGTCGGTACTCGGAATGGCTACACCTTC. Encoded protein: CASSVGTRNGYTF.

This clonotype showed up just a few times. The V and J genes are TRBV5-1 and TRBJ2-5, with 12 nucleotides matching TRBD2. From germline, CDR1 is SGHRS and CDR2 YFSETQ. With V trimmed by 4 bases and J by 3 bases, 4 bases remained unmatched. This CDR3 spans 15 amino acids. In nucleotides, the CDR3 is TGCGCCAGCAGCATCTGGACTAGCGGGAAAGAGACCCAGTACTTC. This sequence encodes CASSIWTSGKETQYF.